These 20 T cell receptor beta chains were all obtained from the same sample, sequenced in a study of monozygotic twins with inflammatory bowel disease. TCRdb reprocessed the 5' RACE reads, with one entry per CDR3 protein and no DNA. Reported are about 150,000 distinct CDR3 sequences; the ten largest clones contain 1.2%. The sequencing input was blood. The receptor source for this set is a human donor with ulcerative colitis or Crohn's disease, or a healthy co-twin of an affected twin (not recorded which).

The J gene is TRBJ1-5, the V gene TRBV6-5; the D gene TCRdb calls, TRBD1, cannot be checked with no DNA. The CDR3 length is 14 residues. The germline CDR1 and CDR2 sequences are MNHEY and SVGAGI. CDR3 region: CASSSGQEDQPQHF.

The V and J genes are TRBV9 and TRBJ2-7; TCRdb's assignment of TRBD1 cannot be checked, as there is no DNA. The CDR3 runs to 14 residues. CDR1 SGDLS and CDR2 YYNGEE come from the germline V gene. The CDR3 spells CASSGDRGDYEQYF.

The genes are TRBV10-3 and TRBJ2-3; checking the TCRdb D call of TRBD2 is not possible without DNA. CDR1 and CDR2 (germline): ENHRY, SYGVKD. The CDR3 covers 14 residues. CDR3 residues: CAVSPGLRADTQYF.

This CDR3 reads CASSRGGSNQPQHF. The genes are TRBV11-2 and TRBJ1-5; the D call of TRBD1 rests on TCRdb alone, since no DNA is present to check it. The length of the CDR3 is 14 residues. Germline CDR1 is SGHAT and CDR2 is FQNNGV.

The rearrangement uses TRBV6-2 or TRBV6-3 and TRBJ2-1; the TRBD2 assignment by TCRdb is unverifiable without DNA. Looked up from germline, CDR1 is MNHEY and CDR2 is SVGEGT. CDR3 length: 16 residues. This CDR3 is CASSPFAGEFRNEQFF.

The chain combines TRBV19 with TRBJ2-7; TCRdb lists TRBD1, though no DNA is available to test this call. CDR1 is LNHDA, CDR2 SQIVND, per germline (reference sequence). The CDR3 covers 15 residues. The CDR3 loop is CASSPRTGTSYEQYF.

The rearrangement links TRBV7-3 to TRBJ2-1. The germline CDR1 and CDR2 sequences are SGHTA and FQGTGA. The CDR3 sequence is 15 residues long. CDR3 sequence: CASSLNLPRIGEQFF.

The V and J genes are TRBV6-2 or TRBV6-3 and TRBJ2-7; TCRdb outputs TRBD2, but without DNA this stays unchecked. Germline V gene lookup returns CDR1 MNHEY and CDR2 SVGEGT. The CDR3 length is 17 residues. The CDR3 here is CASTFLGGTSGYYEQYF.

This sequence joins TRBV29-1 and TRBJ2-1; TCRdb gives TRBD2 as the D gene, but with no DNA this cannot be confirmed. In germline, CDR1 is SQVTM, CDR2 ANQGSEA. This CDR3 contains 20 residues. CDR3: CSVEKVGEVILQSSYNEQFF.

This CDR3 is CAISEPDLDSIYGYTF. This chain joins TRBV10-3 and TRBJ1-2. From germline, CDR1 is ENHRY and CDR2 SYGVKD. The CDR3 contains 16 residues.

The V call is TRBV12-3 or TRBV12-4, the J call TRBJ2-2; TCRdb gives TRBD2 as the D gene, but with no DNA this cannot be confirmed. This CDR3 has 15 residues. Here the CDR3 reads CASSPSRGLTGELFF.

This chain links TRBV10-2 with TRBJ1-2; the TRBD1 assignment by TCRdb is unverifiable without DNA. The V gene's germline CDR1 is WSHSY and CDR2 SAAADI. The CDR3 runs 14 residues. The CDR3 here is CASSESVTGSGYTF.

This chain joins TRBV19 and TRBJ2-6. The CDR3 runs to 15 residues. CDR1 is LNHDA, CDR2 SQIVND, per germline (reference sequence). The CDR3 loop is CASSPKDSGANVLTF.

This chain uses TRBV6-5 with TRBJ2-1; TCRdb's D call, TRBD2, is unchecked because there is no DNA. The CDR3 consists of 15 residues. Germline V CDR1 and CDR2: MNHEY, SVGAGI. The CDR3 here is CASSYGLAGSNEQFF.

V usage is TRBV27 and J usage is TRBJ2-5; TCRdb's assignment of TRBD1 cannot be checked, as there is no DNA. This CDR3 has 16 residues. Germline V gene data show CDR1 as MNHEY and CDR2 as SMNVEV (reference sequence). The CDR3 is CASSSYRGPREETQYF.

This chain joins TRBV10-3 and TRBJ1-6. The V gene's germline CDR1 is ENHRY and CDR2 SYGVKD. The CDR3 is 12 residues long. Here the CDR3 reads CAIGEYNSPLHF.

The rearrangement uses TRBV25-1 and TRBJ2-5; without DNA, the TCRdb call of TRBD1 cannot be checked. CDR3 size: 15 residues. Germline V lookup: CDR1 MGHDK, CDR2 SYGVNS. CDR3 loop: CASSDPGQGQETQYF.

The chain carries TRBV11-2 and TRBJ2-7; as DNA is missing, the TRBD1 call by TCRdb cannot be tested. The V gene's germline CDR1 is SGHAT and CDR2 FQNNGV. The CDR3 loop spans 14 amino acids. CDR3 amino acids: CASSRAGQIYEQYF.

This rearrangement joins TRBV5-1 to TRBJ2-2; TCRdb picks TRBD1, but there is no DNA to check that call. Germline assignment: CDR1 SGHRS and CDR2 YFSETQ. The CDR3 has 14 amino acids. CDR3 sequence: CASRETGNTGELFF.

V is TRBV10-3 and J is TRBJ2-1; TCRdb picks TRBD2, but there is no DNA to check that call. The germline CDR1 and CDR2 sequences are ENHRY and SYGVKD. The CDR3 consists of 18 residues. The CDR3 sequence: CAISDGGIGSGAYNEQFF.